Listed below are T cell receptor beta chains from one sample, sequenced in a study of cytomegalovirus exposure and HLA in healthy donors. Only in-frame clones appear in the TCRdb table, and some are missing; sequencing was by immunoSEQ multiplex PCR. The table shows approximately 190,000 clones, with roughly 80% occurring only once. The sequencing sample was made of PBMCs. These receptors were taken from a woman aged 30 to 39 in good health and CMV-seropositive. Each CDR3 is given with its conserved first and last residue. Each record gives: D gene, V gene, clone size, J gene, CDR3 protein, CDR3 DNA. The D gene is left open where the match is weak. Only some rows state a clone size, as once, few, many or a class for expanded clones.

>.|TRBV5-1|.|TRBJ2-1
CASSLTGTRSYNEQFF
TGCGCCAGCAGCTTAACCGGGACAAGGAGCTACAATGAGCAGTTCTTC
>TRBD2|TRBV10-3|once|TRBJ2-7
CAISESTSGSLGEQYF
TGTGCCATCAGTGAGTCGACTAGCGGGAGTCTCGGCGAGCAGTACTTC
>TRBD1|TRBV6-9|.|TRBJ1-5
CASSYARQGGNQPQHF
TGTGCCAGCAGTTATGCGCGGCAGGGGGGCAATCAGCCCCAGCATTTT
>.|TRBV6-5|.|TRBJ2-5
CASSTRDSWETQYF
TGTGCCAGCAGTACCCGGGACTCTTGGGAGACCCAGTACTTC
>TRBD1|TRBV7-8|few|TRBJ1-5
CASSLVGGGRQAQHF
TGTGCCAGCAGCTTAGTTGGAGGGGGCCGCCAGGCCCAGCATTTT
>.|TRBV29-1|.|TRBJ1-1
CSGERGMMNTEAFF
TGCAGCGGGGAAAGGGGGATGATGAACACTGAAGCTTTCTTT
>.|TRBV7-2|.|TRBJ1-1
CASSWRVTEAFF
TGTGCCAGCAGCTGGAGGGTGACTGAAGCTTTCTTT
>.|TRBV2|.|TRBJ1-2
CASRRWGEGYTF
TGTGCCAGCAGAAGGTGGGGGGAGGGCTACACCTTC
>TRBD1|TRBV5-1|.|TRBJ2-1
CASSLTTGGLGDEQFF
TGCGCCAGCAGCTTGACCACAGGGGGCTTGGGGGATGAGCAGTTCTTC
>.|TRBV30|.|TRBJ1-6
CAWSVRGTYNSPLHF
TGTGCCTGGAGTGTACGGGGAACCTATAATTCACCCCTCCACTTT
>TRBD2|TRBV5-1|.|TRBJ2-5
CASSLALAGGLQETQYF
TGCGCCAGCAGCTTGGCGCTAGCGGGGGGTCTCCAAGAGACCCAGTACTTC
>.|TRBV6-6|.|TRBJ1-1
CASSPTQGPNTEAFF
TGTGCCAGCAGTCCGACACAGGGCCCTAACACTGAAGCTTTCTTT
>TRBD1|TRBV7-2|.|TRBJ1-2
CASSAGTGGLGYTF
TGTGCCAGCAGCGCCGGGACAGGGGGTTTGGGCTACACCTTC
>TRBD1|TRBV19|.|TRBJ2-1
CASSIRRQGASSNEQFF
TGTGCCAGTAGTATTCGCCGACAGGGGGCGTCCAGCAATGAGCAGTTCTTC
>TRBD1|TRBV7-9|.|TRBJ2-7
CASSPGPGWGQGTYEQYF
TGTGCCAGCAGCCCCGGCCCCGGTTGGGGACAGGGTACCTACGAGCAGTACTTC
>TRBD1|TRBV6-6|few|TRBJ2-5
CASSQQGARETQYF
TGTGCCAGCAGTCAACAGGGGGCACGTGAGACCCAGTACTTC
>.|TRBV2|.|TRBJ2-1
CASRNFVVYSSYNEQFF
TGTGCCAGCAGAAACTTCGTGGTCTACAGCTCCTACAATGAGCAGTTCTTC
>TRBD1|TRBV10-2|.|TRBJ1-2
CASQGVQYYGYTF
TGCGCCAGCCAGGGGGTACAGTACTATGGCTACACCTTC
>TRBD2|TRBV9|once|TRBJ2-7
CASSPRLADSYEQYF
TGTGCCAGCAGCCCCCGGCTAGCGGATTCCTACGAGCAGTACTTC
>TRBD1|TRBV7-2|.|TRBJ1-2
CASSYGQGGYGHTF
TGTGCCAGCAGCTACGGACAGGGAGGTTATGGCCACACCTTC
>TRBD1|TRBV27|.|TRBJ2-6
CASSSRTGDYSGANVLTF
TGTGCCAGCAGTTCCCGGACAGGGGATTACTCTGGGGCCAACGTCCTGACTTTC
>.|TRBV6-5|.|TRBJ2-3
CASNRGSTDTQYF
TGTGCCAGCAATAGGGGGAGCACAGATACGCAGTATTTT
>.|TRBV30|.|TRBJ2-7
CAWSYVGAYEQYF
TGTGCCTGGAGTTACGTTGGAGCCTACGAGCAGTACTTC
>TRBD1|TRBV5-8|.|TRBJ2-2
CASSFGQGVTGELFF
TGTGCCAGCAGTTTCGGACAGGGGGTTACCGGGGAGCTGTTTTTT
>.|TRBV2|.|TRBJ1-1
CASRALTGFTEAFF
TGTGCCAGCAGGGCGTTAACAGGGTTCACTGAAGCTTTCTTT
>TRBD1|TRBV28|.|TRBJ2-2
CASSLPGQGAKELFF
TGTGCCAGCAGTTTACCGGGACAGGGGGCGAAAGAGCTGTTTTTT
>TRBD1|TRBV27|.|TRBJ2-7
CASSLDRARREQYF
TGTGCCAGCAGTCTCGACAGGGCCAGGAGGGAGCAGTACTTC
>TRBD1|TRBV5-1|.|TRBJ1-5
CASSWETGNNQPQHF
TGCGCCAGCAGCTGGGAGACAGGGAACAATCAGCCCCAGCATTTT
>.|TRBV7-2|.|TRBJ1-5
CASSSLNQPQHF
TGTGCCAGCAGCTCCCTCAATCAGCCCCAGCATTTT
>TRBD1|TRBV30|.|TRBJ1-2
CAWRSFFRTGDNYGYTF
TGTGCCTGGAGGTCTTTCTTCAGGACAGGGGATAACTATGGCTACACCTTC
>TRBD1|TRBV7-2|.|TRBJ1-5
CASSRGQGEPQHF
TGTGCCAGCAGCCGGGGCCAGGGGGAGCCCCAGCATTTT
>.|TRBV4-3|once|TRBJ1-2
CASSPGRGDYGYTF
TGCGCCAGCAGCCCCGGGAGGGGTGACTATGGCTACACCTTC
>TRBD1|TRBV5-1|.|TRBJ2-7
CASSSGQANEQYF
TGCGCCAGCAGCTCTGGACAGGCTAACGAGCAGTACTTC
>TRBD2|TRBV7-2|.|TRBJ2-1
CASSLAGGLAGTNEQFF
TGTGCCAGCAGCTTAGCGGGGGGACTAGCGGGGACCAATGAGCAGTTCTTC
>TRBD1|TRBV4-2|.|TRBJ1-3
CASSQVDRGRYSGNTIYF
TGTGCCAGCAGCCAAGTGGACAGGGGTCGATACTCTGGAAACACCATATATTTT
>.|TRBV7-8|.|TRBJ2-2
CASSFGTKNTGELFF
TGTGCCAGCAGCTTCGGGACAAAGAACACCGGGGAGCTGTTTTTT
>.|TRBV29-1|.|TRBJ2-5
CSVAFGSRAQETQYF
TGCAGCGTTGCCTTCGGGAGTAGGGCCCAAGAGACCCAGTACTTC
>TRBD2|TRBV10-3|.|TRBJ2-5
CATLPAGGAQGTQYF
TGTGCCACCCTACCAGCGGGGGGTGCTCAAGGGACCCAGTACTTC
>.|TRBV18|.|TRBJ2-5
CASSRRGASTKTQYF
TGTGCCAGCTCCCGTCGGGGGGCCTCTACGAAGACCCAGTACTTC
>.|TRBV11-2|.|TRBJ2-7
CASSLDLGPYEQYF
TGTGCCAGCAGCTTAGATCTAGGCCCCTACGAGCAGTACTTC
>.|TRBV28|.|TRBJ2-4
CATKVGGAKNIQYF
TGTGCCACCAAAGTCGGAGGGGCCAAAAACATTCAGTACTTC
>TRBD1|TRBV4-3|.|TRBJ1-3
CASSQAGQGAGNTIYF
TGCGCCAGCAGCCAAGCGGGACAGGGGGCGGGAAACACCATATATTTT